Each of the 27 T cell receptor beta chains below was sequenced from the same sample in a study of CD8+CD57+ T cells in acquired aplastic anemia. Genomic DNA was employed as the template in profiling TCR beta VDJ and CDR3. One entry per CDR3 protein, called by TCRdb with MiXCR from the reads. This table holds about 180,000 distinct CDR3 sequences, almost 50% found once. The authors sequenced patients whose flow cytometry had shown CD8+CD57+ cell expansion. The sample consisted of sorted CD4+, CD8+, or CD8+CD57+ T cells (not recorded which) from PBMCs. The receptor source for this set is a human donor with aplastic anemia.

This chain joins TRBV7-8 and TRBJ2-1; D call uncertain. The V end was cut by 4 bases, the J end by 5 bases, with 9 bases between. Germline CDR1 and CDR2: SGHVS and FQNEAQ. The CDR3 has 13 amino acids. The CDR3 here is CASSSLPDNEQFF. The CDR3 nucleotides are TGTGCCAGCAGCTCGTTACCCGACAATGAGCAGTTCTTC. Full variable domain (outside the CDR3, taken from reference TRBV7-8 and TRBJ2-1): GAGVSQSPRYKVAKRGQDVALRCDPISGHVSLFWYQQALGQGPEFLTYFQNEAQLDKSGLPSDRFFAERPEGSVSTLKIQRTQQEDSAVYLCASSSLPDNEQFFGPGTRLTVL.

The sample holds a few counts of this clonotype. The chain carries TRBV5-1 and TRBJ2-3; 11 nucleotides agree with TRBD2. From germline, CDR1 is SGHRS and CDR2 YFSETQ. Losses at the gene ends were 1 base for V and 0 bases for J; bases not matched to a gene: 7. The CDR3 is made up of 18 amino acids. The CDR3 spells CASSLRTSGGTSTDTQYF. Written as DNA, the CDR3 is TGCGCCAGCAGCTTGAGAACTAGCGGGGGAACTAGCACAGATACGCAGTATTTT.

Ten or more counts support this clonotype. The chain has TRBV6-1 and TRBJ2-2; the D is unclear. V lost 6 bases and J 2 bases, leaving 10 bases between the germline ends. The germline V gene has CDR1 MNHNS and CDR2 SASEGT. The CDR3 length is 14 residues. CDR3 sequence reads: CASRTGSNTGELFF. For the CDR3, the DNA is TGTGCCAGCAGAACCGGGTCAAACACCGGGGAGCTGTTTTTT.

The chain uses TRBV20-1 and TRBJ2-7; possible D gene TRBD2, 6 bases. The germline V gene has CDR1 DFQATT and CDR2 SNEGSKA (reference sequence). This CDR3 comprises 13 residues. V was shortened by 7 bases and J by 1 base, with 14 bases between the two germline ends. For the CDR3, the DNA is TGCAGTGGGTTGGGGGGAGCTTCCTACGAGCAGTACTTC. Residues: CSGLGGASYEQYF.

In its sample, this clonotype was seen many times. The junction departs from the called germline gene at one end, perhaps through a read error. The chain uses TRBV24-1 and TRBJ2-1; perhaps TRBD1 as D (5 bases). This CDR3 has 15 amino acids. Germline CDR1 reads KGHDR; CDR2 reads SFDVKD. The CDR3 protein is CATSDFRASYNGQFF. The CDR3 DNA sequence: TGTGCCACCAGTGATTTCAGGGCCTCCTACAATGGGCAGTTCTTC.

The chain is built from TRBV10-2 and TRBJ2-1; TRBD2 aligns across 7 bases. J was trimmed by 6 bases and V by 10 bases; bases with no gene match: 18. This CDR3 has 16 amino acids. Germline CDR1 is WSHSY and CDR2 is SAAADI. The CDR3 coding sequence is TGCGCCAACACTAGGGGAGGGGCCGGGGGGACCAATGAGCAGTTCTTC. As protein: CANTRGGAGGTNEQFF.

The CDR3 sequence: CASSSSGVISYEQYF. CDR3 bases: TGTGCCAGCAGCTCGTCCGGGGTCATCTCCTACGAGCAGTACTTC. J is TRBJ2-7 and V is TRBV7-9; tentatively, D is TRBD2 (5 bases). V was cut by 4 bases and J by 0 bases, with 13 bases left in between. Germline assignment: CDR1 SEHNR and CDR2 FQNEAQ (reference sequence). The CDR3 runs 15 residues.

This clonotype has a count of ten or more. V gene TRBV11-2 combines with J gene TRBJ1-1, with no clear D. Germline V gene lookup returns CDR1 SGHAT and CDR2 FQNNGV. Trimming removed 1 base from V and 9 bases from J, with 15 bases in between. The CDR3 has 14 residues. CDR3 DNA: TGTGCCAGCAGCTTAGGGTTGGCAGGAGAAAAAGCTTTCTTT. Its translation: CASSLGLAGEKAFF.

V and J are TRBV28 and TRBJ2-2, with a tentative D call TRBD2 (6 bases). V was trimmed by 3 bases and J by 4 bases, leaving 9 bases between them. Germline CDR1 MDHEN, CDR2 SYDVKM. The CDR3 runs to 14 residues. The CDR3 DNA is TGTGCCAGCAGTTTGGGAGGAGCCACCGGGGAGCTGTTTTTT. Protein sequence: CASSLGGATGELFF.

The CDR3 loop is CASSFLKGGGDRRKTQYF. The CDR3 region has the DNA TGTGCCAGCAGTTTCCTCAAAGGGGGCGGGGACCGCCGGAAGACCCAGTACTTC. The V and J genes are TRBV6-5 and TRBJ2-5; TRBD1 is a possible D gene (7 bases). The V gene lost 4 bases and the J gene lost 6 bases, with 27 bases spanning the gap. In germline, CDR1 is MNHEY, CDR2 SVGAGI. The CDR3 extends over 18 amino acids.

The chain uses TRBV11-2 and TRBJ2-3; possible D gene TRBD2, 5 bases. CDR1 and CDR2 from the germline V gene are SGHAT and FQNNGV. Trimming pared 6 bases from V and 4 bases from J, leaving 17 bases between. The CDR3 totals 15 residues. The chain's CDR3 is CASSYISGRADTQYF. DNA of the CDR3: TGTGCCAGCAGTTACATCAGCGGAAGAGCAGATACGCAGTATTTT.

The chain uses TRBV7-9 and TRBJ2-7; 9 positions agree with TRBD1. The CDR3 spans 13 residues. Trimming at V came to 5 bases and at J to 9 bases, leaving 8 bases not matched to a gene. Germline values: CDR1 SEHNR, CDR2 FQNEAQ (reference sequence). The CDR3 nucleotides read TGTGCCAGCAGCCGCCAGACGGACAGGGGGCAGTACTTC. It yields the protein CASSRQTDRGQYF.

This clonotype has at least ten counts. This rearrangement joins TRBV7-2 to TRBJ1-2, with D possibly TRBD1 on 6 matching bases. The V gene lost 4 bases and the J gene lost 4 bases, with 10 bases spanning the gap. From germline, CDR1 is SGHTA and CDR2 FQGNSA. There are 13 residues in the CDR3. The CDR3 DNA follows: TGTGCCAGCAGCTACGGACAGAGCTATGGCTACACCTTC. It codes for CASSYGQSYGYTF.

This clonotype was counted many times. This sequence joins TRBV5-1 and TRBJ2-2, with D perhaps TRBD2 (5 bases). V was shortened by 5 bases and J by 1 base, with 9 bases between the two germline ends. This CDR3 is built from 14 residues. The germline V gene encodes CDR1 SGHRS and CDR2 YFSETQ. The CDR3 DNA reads TGCGCCAGCAGGCCTCGGGAGAACACCGGGGAGCTGTTTTTT. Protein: CASRPRENTGELFF.

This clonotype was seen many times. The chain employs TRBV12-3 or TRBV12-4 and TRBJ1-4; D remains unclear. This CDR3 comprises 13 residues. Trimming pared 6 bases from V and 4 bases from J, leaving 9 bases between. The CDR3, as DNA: TGTGCCAGCAGGACTATGCGTAATGAAAAACTGTTTTTT. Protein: CASRTMRNEKLFF.

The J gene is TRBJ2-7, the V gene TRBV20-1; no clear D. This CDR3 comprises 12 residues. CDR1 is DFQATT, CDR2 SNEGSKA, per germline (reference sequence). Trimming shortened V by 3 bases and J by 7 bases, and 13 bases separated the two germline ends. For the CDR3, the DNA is TGCAGTGCTAGCCCTTTCCCTCGTGAGCAGTACTTC. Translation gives CSASPFPREQYF.

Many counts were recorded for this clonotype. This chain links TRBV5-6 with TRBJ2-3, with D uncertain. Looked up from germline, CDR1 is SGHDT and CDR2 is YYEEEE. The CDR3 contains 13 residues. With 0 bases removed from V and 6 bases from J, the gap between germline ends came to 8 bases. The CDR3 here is CASSLGVRDTQYF. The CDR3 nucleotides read TGTGCCAGCAGCTTGGGGGTCAGGGATACGCAGTATTTT.

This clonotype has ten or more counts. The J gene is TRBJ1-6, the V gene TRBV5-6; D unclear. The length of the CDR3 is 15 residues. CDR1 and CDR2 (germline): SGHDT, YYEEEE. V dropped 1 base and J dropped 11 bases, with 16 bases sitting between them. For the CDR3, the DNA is TGTGCCAGCAGCTTGAGGGCCCTCCTGGGAACACCCCTCCACTTT. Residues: CASSLRALLGTPLHF.

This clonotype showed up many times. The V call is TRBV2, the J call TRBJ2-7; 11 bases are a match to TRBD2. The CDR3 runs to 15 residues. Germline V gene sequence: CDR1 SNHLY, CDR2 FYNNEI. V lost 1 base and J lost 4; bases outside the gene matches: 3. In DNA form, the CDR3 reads TGTGCCAGCAGTGAAGGACTAGCGGGGACATACGAGCAGTACTTC. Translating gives CASSEGLAGTYEQYF.

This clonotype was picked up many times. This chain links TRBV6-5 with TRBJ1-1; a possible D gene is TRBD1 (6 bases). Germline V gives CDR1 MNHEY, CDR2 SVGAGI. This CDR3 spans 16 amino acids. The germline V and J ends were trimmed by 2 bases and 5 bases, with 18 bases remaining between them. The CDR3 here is CASSYPDRGGGTEAFF. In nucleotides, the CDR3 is TGTGCCAGCAGTTACCCGGACAGAGGGGGAGGAACTGAAGCTTTCTTT.

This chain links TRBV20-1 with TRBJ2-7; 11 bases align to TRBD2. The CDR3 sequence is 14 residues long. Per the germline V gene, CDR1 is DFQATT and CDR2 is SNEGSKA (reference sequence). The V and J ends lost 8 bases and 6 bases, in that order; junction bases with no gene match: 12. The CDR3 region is CSFLSLAGASEQYF. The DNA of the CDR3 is TGCAGTTTCCTTTCACTAGCGGGGGCCAGCGAGCAGTACTTC.

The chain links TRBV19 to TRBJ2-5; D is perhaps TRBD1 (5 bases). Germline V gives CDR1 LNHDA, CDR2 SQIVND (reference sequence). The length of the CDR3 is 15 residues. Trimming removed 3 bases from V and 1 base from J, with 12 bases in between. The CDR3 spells CASSMPGSGQETQYF. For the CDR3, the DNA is TGTGCCAGTAGTATGCCAGGGTCGGGCCAAGAGACCCAGTACTTC.

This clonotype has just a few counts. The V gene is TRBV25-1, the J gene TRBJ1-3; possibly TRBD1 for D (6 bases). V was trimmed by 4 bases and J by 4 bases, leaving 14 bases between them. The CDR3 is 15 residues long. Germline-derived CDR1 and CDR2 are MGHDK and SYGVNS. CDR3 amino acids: CASSATRGSGNTIYF. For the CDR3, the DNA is TGTGCCAGCAGTGCAACTAGGGGGTCGGGAAACACCATATATTTT.

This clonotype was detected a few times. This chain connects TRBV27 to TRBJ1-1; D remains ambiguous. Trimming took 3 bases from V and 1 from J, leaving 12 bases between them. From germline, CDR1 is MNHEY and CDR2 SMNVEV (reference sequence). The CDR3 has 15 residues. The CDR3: CASSFTLLGNTEAFF. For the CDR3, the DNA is TGTGCCAGCAGTTTCACCCTTCTCGGGAACACTGAAGCTTTCTTT.

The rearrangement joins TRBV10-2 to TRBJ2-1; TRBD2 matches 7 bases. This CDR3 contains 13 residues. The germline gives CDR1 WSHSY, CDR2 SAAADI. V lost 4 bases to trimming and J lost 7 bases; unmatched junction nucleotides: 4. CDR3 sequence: CASSAPGLNEQFF. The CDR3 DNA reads TGCGCCAGCAGTGCCCCGGGACTAAATGAGCAGTTCTTC.

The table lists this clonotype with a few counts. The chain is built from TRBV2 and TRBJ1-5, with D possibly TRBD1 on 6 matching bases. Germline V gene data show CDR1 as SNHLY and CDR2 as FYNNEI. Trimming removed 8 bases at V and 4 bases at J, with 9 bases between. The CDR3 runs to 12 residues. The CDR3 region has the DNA TGTGCCAGCCGACAGGAAAATCAGCCCCAGCATTTT. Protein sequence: CASRQENQPQHF.

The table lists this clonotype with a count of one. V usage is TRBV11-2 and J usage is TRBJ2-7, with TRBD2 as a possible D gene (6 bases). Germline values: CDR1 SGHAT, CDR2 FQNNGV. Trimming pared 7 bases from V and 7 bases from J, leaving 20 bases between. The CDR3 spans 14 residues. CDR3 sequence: CASTAGLSSREQYF. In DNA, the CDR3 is TGTGCCAGCACCGCGGGACTTTCGTCGCGAGAGCAGTACTTC.